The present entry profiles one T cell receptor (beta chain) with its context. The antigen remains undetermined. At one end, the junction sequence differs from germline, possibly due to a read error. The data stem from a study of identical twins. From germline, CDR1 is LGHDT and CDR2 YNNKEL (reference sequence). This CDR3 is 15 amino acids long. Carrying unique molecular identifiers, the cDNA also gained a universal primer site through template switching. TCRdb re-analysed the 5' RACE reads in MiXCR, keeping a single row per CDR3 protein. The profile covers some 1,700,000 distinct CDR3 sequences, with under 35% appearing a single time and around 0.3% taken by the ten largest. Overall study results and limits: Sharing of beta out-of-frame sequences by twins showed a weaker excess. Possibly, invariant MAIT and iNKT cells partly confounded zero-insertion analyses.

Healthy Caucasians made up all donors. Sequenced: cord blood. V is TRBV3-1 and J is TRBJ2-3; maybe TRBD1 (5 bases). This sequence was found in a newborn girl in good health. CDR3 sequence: CASSQGRTSPDAQYF. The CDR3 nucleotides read TGTGCCAGCAGCCAAGGGCGGACATCGCCAGATGCGCAGTATTTT.